The 26 T cell receptor beta chains below were found in one sample sequenced in a study of STAT3 mutations in large granular lymphocyte leukemia. Points from the study as a whole: At least one immunodominant TCR beta clonotype appeared in every T-cell large granular lymphocyte leukemia patient.

For these receptors, no antigen is known. Assay: immunoSEQ multiplex PCR; the TCRdb copy retains only in-frame clones and omits some. The profile shows approximately 12,000 clones, roughly three quarters of them singletons. The sample comprised peripheral blood mononuclear cells. The source is a man aged 60 to 75 with T-cell large granular lymphocyte leukemia. Some clones in this sample may be carry-over from other donors' samples.

The rearrangement uses TRBV5-4 and TRBJ2-1; D assignment may be TRBD1 or TRBD2 (6 bases each). This CDR3 is 16 amino acids long. Trimming removed 4 bases from V and 3 bases from J, with 17 bases in between. The V gene's germline CDR1 is SGHNT and CDR2 YYREEE (reference sequence). The CDR3 sequence: CASSPGAASDYNEQFF. Here the CDR3 DNA reads TGTGCCAGCAGCCCAGGGGCGGCTAGCGACTACAATGAGCAGTTCTTC.

This clone was seen a single time. DNA for the CDR3: TGTGCCAGCGACAGGGTTAGCGACGAGCAGTACTTC. Protein: CASDRVSDEQYF. This sequence joins TRBV2 and TRBJ2-7; 7 bases map to TRBD1. The trim removed 8 bases at V and 5 bases at J, leaving 6 bases unmatched. Germline CDR1 is SNHLY and CDR2 is FYNNEI. The CDR3 is 12 residues long. The full variable domain, its missing parts supplied by reference TRBV2 and TRBJ2-7, is EPEVTQTPSHQVTQMGQEVILRCVPISNHLYFYWYRQILGQKVEFLVSFYNNEISEKSEIFDDQFSVERPDGSNFTLKIRSTKLEDSAMYFCASDRVSDEQYFGPGTRLTVT.

The chain links TRBV7-9 to TRBJ1-2; D is uncertain. The CDR3 is 15 amino acids. V gave up 5 bases and J gave up 4 bases, with 17 bases separating them. From germline, CDR1 is SEHNR and CDR2 FQNEAQ (reference sequence). CDR3 protein: CASSPGAEMGYGYTF. The DNA for the CDR3 is TGTGCCAGCAGCCCAGGAGCGGAGATGGGCTATGGCTACACCTTC.

The gene calls are TRBV6-6 and TRBJ1-1; D is perhaps TRBD1 (5 bases). The CDR3 spans 13 residues. The V gene lost 10 bases and the J gene lost 2 bases, with 14 bases spanning the gap. Looked up from germline, CDR1 is MNHNY and CDR2 is SVGAGI (reference sequence). CDR3 in DNA: TGTGCCACCCAAGGTGGGGCTAACACTGAAGCTTTCTTT. Translation: CATQGGANTEAFF.

This clone has only one observation. The rearrangement links TRBV29-1 to TRBJ1-5; D remains unclear. Germline assignment: CDR1 SQVTM and CDR2 ANQGSEA. The CDR3 totals 13 residues. Trimming left V 7 bases short and J 1 base short, with 11 bases between. The CDR3 DNA sequence: TGCAGCGCCTCGCGTCCGAGCAATCAGCCCCAGCATTTT. Translation gives CSASRPSNQPQHF.

This clone counts as medium-sized. J is TRBJ1-1 and V is TRBV19; D unresolved. V was trimmed by 8 bases and J by 1 base, leaving 17 bases between them. Germline CDR1 and CDR2: LNHDA and SQIVND (reference sequence). This CDR3 has 15 amino acids. Here the CDR3 DNA reads TGTGCCAGTCTGGTGAATTCGGCGGGGAACACTGAAGCTTTCTTT. This codes for CASLVNSAGNTEAFF. The variable domain in full, with the rest retrieved from reference TRBV19 and TRBJ1-1, is DGGITQSPKYLFRKEGQNVTLSCEQNLNHDAMYWYRQDPGQGLRLIYYSQIVNDFQKGDIAEGYSVSREKKESFPLTVTSAQKNPTAFYLCASLVNSAGNTEAFFGQGTRLTVV.

CDR3 loop: CASSFQGLGETQYF. Here the CDR3 DNA reads TGTGCCAGCAGTTTCCAGGGGCTGGGGGAGACCCAGTACTTC. This sequence joins TRBV28 and TRBJ2-5; TRBD1 might be the D (6 bases). The CDR3 consists of 14 residues. V lost 3 bases, J lost 5 bases, and 13 bases lay in between. Germline CDR1 is MDHEN and CDR2 is SYDVKM.

The chain has TRBV6-6 and TRBJ1-2; D is unresolved. The CDR3 totals 14 residues. Germline V gene sequence: CDR1 MNHNY, CDR2 SVGAGI (reference sequence). Trimming pared 8 bases from V and 4 bases from J, leaving 17 bases between. The CDR3 DNA sequence: TGTGCCAGCTGGGCTGGAGTCGGATCCTATGGCTACACCTTC. Its translation is CASWAGVGSYGYTF.

The rearrangement joins TRBV7-9 to TRBJ1-5; D gene uncertain. Per the germline V gene, CDR1 is SEHNR and CDR2 is FQNEAQ (reference sequence). The V end lost 5 bases, the J end lost 6 bases, and 11 bases lay between the germline ends. CDR3 length: 13 amino acids. CDR3 DNA sequence: TGTGCCAGCAGCGCCGACGGTATTCAGCCCCAGCATTTT. Amino acid sequence: CASSADGIQPQHF.

This clone was seen a few times. The chain carries TRBV25-1 and TRBJ1-4; D gene ambiguous. The CDR3 has 11 residues. The germline V gene encodes CDR1 MGHDK and CDR2 SYGVNS. Trimming took 3 bases from V and 10 from J, leaving 6 bases between them. The CDR3: CASSEVGKLFF. CDR3 coding DNA: TGTGCCAGCAGTGAGGTGGGAAAACTGTTTTTT.

The rearrangement joins TRBV18 to TRBJ2-1; possible D gene TRBD1, 5 bases. Looked up from germline, CDR1 is KGHSH and CDR2 is LQKENI. The CDR3 has 16 amino acids. Trimming took 0 bases from V and 4 from J, leaving 13 bases between them. The CDR3 here is CASSPPSGNTYNEQFF. CDR3 bases: TGTGCCAGCTCACCACCCTCAGGGAATACTTACAATGAGCAGTTCTTC.

The rearrangement uses TRBV14 and TRBJ2-7; D might be TRBD1 or TRBD2, each matching 6 bases. This CDR3 region has 16 residues. The ends were cut back, 4 bases at V and 0 bases at J, with 16 bases in the middle. Germline V gene sequence: CDR1 SGHDN, CDR2 FVKESK. CDR3 sequence: CASSRWGAPISYEQYF. As DNA, the CDR3 is TGTGCCAGCAGCCGGTGGGGGGCACCTATCTCCTACGAGCAGTACTTC. Combining the CDR3 with reference TRBV14 and TRBJ2-7 gives the whole variable domain EAGVTQFPSHSVIEKGQTVTLRCDPISGHDNLYWYRRVMGKEIKFLLHFVKESKQDESGMPNNRFLAERTGGTYSTLKVQPAELEDSGVYFCASSRWGAPISYEQYFGPGTRLTVT.

V gene TRBV19 combines with J gene TRBJ1-1; 8 positions agree with TRBD1. The CDR3 totals 14 residues. CDR1 and CDR2 (germline): LNHDA, SQIVND (reference sequence). The V and J ends lost 4 bases and 5 bases, in that order; junction bases with no gene match: 6. Here the CDR3 DNA reads TGTGCCAGTAGTACCCAAACAGGGGGAACTGAAGCTTTCTTT. Amino acid sequence: CASSTQTGGTEAFF.

CDR3 protein: CAWSGVTEAFF. The CDR3 nucleotides read TGTGCCTGGAGCGGGGTGACTGAAGCTTTCTTT. The chain uses TRBV30 and TRBJ1-1; D gene unclear. The germline gives CDR1 GTSNPN, CDR2 SVGIG (reference sequence). The V end lost 3 bases, the J end lost 5 bases, and 7 bases lay between the germline ends. The CDR3 length is 11 residues.

In this sample, this clone turned up a few times. This chain joins TRBV11-2 and TRBJ1-1; D ambiguous. V was trimmed by 2 bases and J by 5 bases, leaving 9 bases between them. The CDR3 sequence is 13 residues long. The germline V gene has CDR1 SGHAT and CDR2 FQNNGV. The CDR3 nucleotides read TGTGCCAGCAGCTTACAGGCGGAAACTGAAGCTTTCTTT. This translates into CASSLQAETEAFF.

In its sample, this clone was seen once. This chain connects TRBV10-3 to TRBJ1-5; TRBD1 is a possible D gene (6 bases). Trimming took off 6 bases at V and 2 bases at J, with 17 bases between the two ends. The CDR3 contains 16 residues. Germline lookup yields CDR1 ENHRY and CDR2 SYGVKD. The CDR3 DNA sequence: TGTGCCATCAGCCCTGGCCTGGGGGCGCGCAATCAGCCCCAGCATTTT. Protein: CAISPGLGARNQPQHF.

The genes are TRBV27 and TRBJ2-5; D is possibly TRBD1 (6 bases). Germline loops: CDR1 MNHEY, CDR2 SMNVEV (reference sequence). CDR3 length: 15 residues. V was trimmed by 5 bases and J by 5 bases, leaving 18 bases between them. In DNA, the CDR3 is TGTGCCAGCAGTGCAGACAGGTCAGGCCGGGAGACCCAGTACTTC. As protein: CASSADRSGRETQYF.

This clone has just a few counts. The chain is built from TRBV5-1 and TRBJ2-2; D not certain. V was cut by 1 base and J by 0 bases, with 7 bases left in between. Germline V gene data show CDR1 as SGHRS and CDR2 as YFSETQ. The CDR3 length is 15 residues. DNA of the CDR3: TGCGCCAGCAGCTTGACACTTGCGAACACCGGGGAGCTGTTTTTT. It is translated as CASSLTLANTGELFF. Full variable domain (rest looked up from reference TRBV5-1 and TRBJ2-2): KAGVTQTPRYLIKTRGQQVTLSCSPISGHRSVSWYQQTPGQGLQFLFEYFSETQRNKGNFPGRFSGRQFSNSRSEMNVSTLELGDSALYLCASSLTLANTGELFFGEGSRLTVL.

The V and J genes are TRBV6-1 and TRBJ1-5; 7 nucleotides align to TRBD1. The CDR3 is 13 amino acids. Losses at the gene ends were 1 base for V and 9 bases for J; bases not matched to a gene: 3. Germline loops: CDR1 MNHNS, CDR2 SASEGT. DNA for the CDR3: TGTGCCAGCAGTGAAGGAGGGGGCCTGCCCCAGCATTTT. Its protein product is CASSEGGGLPQHF.

This clone was detected a few times. The chain links TRBV6-1 to TRBJ1-5, with unresolved D. This CDR3 has 11 residues. V lost 6 bases and J lost 8, with 8 bases in between. CDR1 is MNHNS and CDR2 is SASEGT in the germline V gene. The CDR3 protein is CASRDGEPQHF. The CDR3 DNA reads TGTGCCAGCAGGGACGGAGAGCCCCAGCATTTT.

In its sample, this clone was seen a few times. The rearrangement joins TRBV28 to TRBJ2-7, with unresolved D. Germline V gene data show CDR1 as MDHEN and CDR2 as SYDVKM. This CDR3 is built from 12 residues. V shed 3 bases and J shed 4 bases, with 7 bases lying between them. The CDR3 sequence: CASSFFGYEQYF. CDR3 coding DNA: TGTGCCAGCAGTTTCTTTGGATACGAGCAGTACTTC. Drawing the rest from reference TRBV28 and TRBJ2-7, the complete variable domain is DVKVTQSSRYLVKRTGEKVFLECVQDMDHENMFWYRQDPGLGLRLIYFSYDVKMKEKGDIPEGYSVSREKKERFSLILESASTNQTSMYLCASSFFGYEQYFGPGTRLTVT.

The rearrangement joins TRBV30 to TRBJ2-1; D is tentatively TRBD1 or TRBD2 (5 bases each). Trimming took off 8 bases at V and 3 bases at J, with 11 bases between the two ends. The CDR3 consists of 12 residues. Germline values: CDR1 GTSNPN, CDR2 SVGIG (reference sequence). In DNA form, the CDR3 reads TGTGCCGGGGGAGTAGACTACAATGAGCAGTTCTTC. This encodes CAGGVDYNEQFF.

The J gene is TRBJ1-1, the V gene TRBV30; D is undetermined. The ends were cut back, 5 bases at V and 1 base at J, with 11 bases in the middle. The germline CDR1 and CDR2 sequences are GTSNPN and SVGIG (reference sequence). This CDR3 region has 13 residues. The CDR3 loop reads CAWGIDGNTEAFF. In DNA form, the CDR3 reads TGTGCCTGGGGAATTGACGGGAACACTGAAGCTTTCTTT.

This clone was seen a handful of times. The CDR3 loop is CASSLAAGGPLLLLGEQYF. The CDR3 DNA reads TGTGCCAGCAGCTTGGCTGCGGGAGGGCCTCTACTACTACTGGGCGAGCAGTACTTC. This chain connects TRBV5-6 to TRBJ2-7; 9 positions agree with TRBD2. V shed 0 bases, J shed 6 bases, and the junction held 19 bases outside the gene matches. CDR3 length: 19 residues. The V gene's germline CDR1 is SGHDT and CDR2 YYEEEE. The full variable domain, completed using reference TRBV5-6 and TRBJ2-7, is DAGVTQSPTHLIKTRGQQVTLRCSPKSGHDTVSWYQQALGQGPQFIFQYYEEEERQRGNFPDRFSGHQFPNYSSELNVNALLLGDSALYLCASSLAAGGPLLLLGEQYFGPGTRLTVT.

The chain has TRBV6-6 and TRBJ1-5; possibly TRBD1 for D (5 bases). The CDR3 totals 13 residues. Between the trimmed V and J ends, which lost 2 bases and 6 bases, there was a span of 8 bases. Germline assignment: CDR1 MNHNY and CDR2 SVGAGI (reference sequence). CDR3 DNA: TGTGCCAGCAGTTACGAGGGACCTCAGCCCCAGCATTTT. It is translated as CASSYEGPQPQHF.

This clone was observed once. The chain recombines TRBV5-4 with TRBJ2-3, with a weak D call TRBD1 (6 bases). Germline values: CDR1 SGHNT, CDR2 YYREEE (reference sequence). The CDR3 is made up of 14 amino acids. V was pared by 2 bases and J by 3 bases, with 10 bases between. The CDR3 DNA is TGTGCCAGCAGCTTTACACAGGGAACAGATACGCAGTATTTT. It codes for CASSFTQGTDTQYF. Supplemented by reference TRBV5-4 and TRBJ2-3, the full variable domain reads ETGVTQSPTHLIKTRGQQVTLRCSSQSGHNTVSWYQQALGQGPQFIFQYYREEENGRGNFPPRFSGLQFPNYSSELNVNALELDDSALYLCASSFTQGTDTQYFGPGTRLTVL.